Listed below are T cell receptor beta chains from one sample, sequenced in a study of CD8+CD57+ T cells in acquired aplastic anemia. Via MiXCR, TCRdb re-called the reads, giving one row per CDR3 protein. The sample lists under 500,000 distinct CDR3 sequences; less than 35% were seen once. Sequencing used sorted CD4+, CD8+, or CD8+CD57+ T cells (not recorded which) from PBMCs. The receptors derive from a human donor with aplastic anemia. Both conserved end residues are part of each CDR3. Each record gives: V gene, J gene, D gene, CDR3 protein. The D gene is left open where the match is weak.

V gene: TRBV15
J gene: TRBJ2-7
D gene: -
CDR3 protein: CATSRSQGTNEQYF

V gene: TRBV20-1
J gene: TRBJ2-1
D gene: -
CDR3 protein: CSARSGASDNEQFF

V gene: TRBV10-3
J gene: TRBJ1-1
D gene: TRBD1
CDR3 protein: CAGRDRDVEAFF

V gene: TRBV24-1
J gene: TRBJ1-2
D gene: -
CDR3 protein: CATSDLSGRGGRGYTF

V gene: TRBV5-1
J gene: TRBJ1-5
D gene: -
CDR3 protein: CASSAGDNQPQHF

V gene: TRBV20-1
J gene: TRBJ2-5
D gene: TRBD2
CDR3 protein: CSARVLAGGRQETQYF

V gene: TRBV2
J gene: TRBJ2-3
D gene: -
CDR3 protein: CASSTEGVGTDTQYF

V gene: TRBV12-3/TRBV12-4
J gene: TRBJ1-2
D gene: -
CDR3 protein: CASSGVLKGYSYGYTF

V gene: TRBV15
J gene: TRBJ2-3
D gene: -
CDR3 protein: CATSRDADTQYF

V gene: TRBV3-1
J gene: TRBJ1-3
D gene: -
CDR3 protein: CASSQETVSGNTIYF

V gene: TRBV20-1
J gene: TRBJ1-1
D gene: -
CDR3 protein: CSATQGNTEAFF

V gene: TRBV9
J gene: TRBJ2-3
D gene: -
CDR3 protein: CASSVSGLAADTQYF

V gene: TRBV7-2
J gene: TRBJ2-5
D gene: TRBD2
CDR3 protein: CASSRASGGVQETQYF

V gene: TRBV20-1
J gene: TRBJ2-1
D gene: TRBD2
CDR3 protein: CSVRGLAQIRINEQFF

V gene: TRBV6-2/TRBV6-3
J gene: TRBJ2-7
D gene: TRBD1
CDR3 protein: CASTVTGTGNRQYF

V gene: TRBV11-2
J gene: TRBJ1-2
D gene: TRBD1
CDR3 protein: CASSFGQGNYGYTF